This paragraph reports one T cell receptor beta chain. This specimen comes from a study of cytomegalovirus exposure and HLA in healthy donors. V shed 8 bases, J shed 2 bases, and the junction held 9 bases outside the gene matches. The germline gives CDR1 MNHNY, CDR2 SVGAGI (reference sequence). The CDR3 loop spans 14 amino acids. PCR involved 60 Vbeta and 13 Jbeta primers. Using immunoSEQ multiplex PCR, the repertoire was profiled, and TCRdb retains in-frame clones only, with some absent. The data contain over 100,000 clones, roughly 70% of them singletons. The chain joins TRBV6-6 to TRBJ2-7; 7 bases agree with TRBD1. The clonotype comes from a woman aged 25 to 45 in good health and CMV-seronegative. Sequencing was performed on PBMCs. CDR3 sequence: CASGRDSPAYEQYF. The CDR3 DNA sequence: TGTGCCAGCGGCCGGGACAGTCCTGCCTACGAGCAGTACTTC.